This entry lists 21 T cell receptor beta chains sequenced from one sample in a study of T cells in Graves' hyperthyroidism and ophthalmopathy. There were TCR beta CDR3 regions amplified from RNA transcripts. First-round RT-PCR targeting the TCR CDR3 was performed with the HTBI primer set. TCRdb called the multiplex PCR reads again in MiXCR, with one record for every CDR3 protein. The sample lists hundreds of thousands of distinct CDR3 sequences, less than 25% occurring once. Material: blood. Receptors were obtained from a young man with Graves' ophthalmopathy.

Ten or more counts support this clonotype. CDR3 nucleotide sequence: TGTGCCACCAGGTTCGGGCTGAAGCGGAACACTGAAGCTTTCTTT. Residues: CATRFGLKRNTEAFF. This sequence joins TRBV15 and TRBJ1-1, with unresolved D. CDR3 length equals 15 residues. CDR1 and CDR2 (germline): LNHNV, YYDKDF (reference sequence). V was trimmed by 6 bases and J by 1 base, leaving 15 bases between them.

This sequence joins TRBV7-3 and TRBJ2-5; tentative D call: TRBD1 (6 bases). V was cut by 0 bases and J by 5 bases, with 19 bases left in between. The germline CDR1 and CDR2 sequences are SGHTA and FQGTGA. CDR3 size: 17 residues. The CDR3 coding sequence is TGTGCCAGCAGCTTAACGGGCTTGGGGACACCCCAGGAGACCCAGTACTTC. Its translation: CASSLTGLGTPQETQYF. Using reference TRBV7-3 and TRBJ2-5 for the parts outside the CDR3, the full variable domain is GAGVSQTPSNKVTEKGKYVELRCDPISGHTALYWYRQSLGQGPEFLIYFQGTGAADDSGLPNDRFFAVRPEGSVSTLKIQRTERGDSAVYLCASSLTGLGTPQETQYFGPGTRLLVL.

V is TRBV6-1 and J is TRBJ2-7; a weak D match, TRBD2 (5 bases). The CDR3 consists of 15 residues. Trimming shortened V by 1 base and J by 3 bases, and 13 bases separated the two germline ends. Germline CDR1 MNHNS, CDR2 SASEGT. The chain's CDR3 is CASSEEGESNYEQYF. DNA for the CDR3: TGTGCCAGCAGTGAAGAGGGAGAAAGTAACTACGAGCAGTACTTC.

The chain carries TRBV2 and TRBJ1-2; 7 nucleotides match TRBD1. In germline, CDR1 is SNHLY, CDR2 FYNNEI. V was clipped by 10 bases and J by 8 bases; unmatched bases: 13. This CDR3 spans 13 amino acids. The CDR3: CANRGGETYGYTF. The CDR3 bases are TGTGCCAACAGGGGCGGGGAGACGTACGGCTACACCTTC.

The chain links TRBV3-1 to TRBJ2-5, with 14 bases aligning to TRBD2. Germline CDR1 reads LGHDT; CDR2 reads YNNKEL (reference sequence). Trimming cost V 1 base and J 4 bases; bases outside gene matches: 17. This CDR3 has 21 residues. For the CDR3, the DNA is TGTGCCAGCAGCCAAGTCCTCCCTGGGACTAGCGGGAGAGGTTTTGGAGAGACCCAGTACTTC. The encoded protein is CASSQVLPGTSGRGFGETQYF.

This clonotype was seen ten or more times. J is TRBJ1-1 and V is TRBV6-6; D is unresolved. CDR1 and CDR2 from the germline V gene are MNHNY and SVGAGI (reference sequence). V gave up 0 bases and J gave up 5 bases, with 10 bases separating them. The CDR3 spans 14 residues. CDR3 sequence: CASSYSIRGTEAFF. The CDR3 nucleotides read TGTGCCAGCAGTTACTCGATAAGAGGGACTGAAGCTTTCTTT.

This clonotype was counted only a few times. The chain is built from TRBV20-1 and TRBJ2-1, with 7 bases identical to TRBD2. The V segment lost 4 bases and the J segment 8 bases; nucleotides outside the gene matches: 11. CDR1 and CDR2 from the germline V gene are DFQATT and SNEGSKA (reference sequence). The CDR3 is made up of 14 amino acids. The CDR3 region is CSATLAVSRHEQFF. CDR3 nucleotide sequence: TGCAGTGCTACCCTAGCGGTCTCTCGGCATGAGCAGTTCTTC.

This clonotype was seen ten or more times. CDR3 in DNA: TGTGCCAGCAGCTTAACTAGCGAAAGCACAGATACGCAGTATTTT. It encodes CASSLTSESTDTQYF. The V and J genes are TRBV7-3 and TRBJ2-3, with D possibly being TRBD2 (5 bases). Trimming took off 0 bases at V and 0 bases at J, with 7 bases between the two ends. This CDR3 region has 15 residues. Germline CDR1 reads SGHTA; CDR2 reads FQGTGA.

The genes are TRBV24-1 and TRBJ1-5; D remains unclear. Germline-derived CDR1 and CDR2 are KGHDR and SFDVKD. V gave up 6 bases and J gave up 2 bases, with 13 bases separating them. The CDR3 sequence is 15 residues long. The CDR3 sequence is CATSSRFEGNQPQHF. In DNA, the CDR3 is TGTGCCACCAGTTCTAGGTTTGAAGGCAATCAGCCCCAGCATTTT.

This clonotype came up a few times. The J gene is TRBJ2-7, the V gene TRBV7-2, with D possibly being TRBD2 (6 bases). The germline V gene has CDR1 SGHTA and CDR2 FQGNSA. V dropped 9 bases and J dropped 1 base, with 13 bases sitting between them. The CDR3 sequence is 13 residues long. CDR3 in amino acids: CASGGIGSYEQYF. In DNA, the CDR3 is TGTGCCAGTGGAGGGATAGGGTCCTACGAGCAGTACTTC.

In its sample, this clonotype was seen a few times. This chain links TRBV19 with TRBJ2-1, with D perhaps TRBD1 (6 bases). V was clipped by 6 bases and J by 0 bases, with 12 bases between them. The CDR3 loop spans 15 amino acids. CDR1 is LNHDA, CDR2 SQIVND, per germline (reference sequence). CDR3 in amino acids: CASRFDRSSYNEQFF. CDR3 in DNA: TGTGCCAGTAGATTCGACAGGAGCTCCTACAATGAGCAGTTCTTC.

This clonotype appeared many times. The chain links TRBV6-1 to TRBJ2-1; TRBD1 matches at 7 bases. With 4 bases clipped from V and 4 bases from J, the junction kept 4 bases outside the gene matches. Germline values: CDR1 MNHNS, CDR2 SASEGT. The CDR3 has 14 amino acids. CDR3 coding DNA: TGTGCCAGCAGTGCCGGGACAGTGTACAATGAGCAGTTCTTC. Its protein product is CASSAGTVYNEQFF.

The rearrangement joins TRBV7-2 to TRBJ2-7; possibly TRBD1 for D (5 bases). The ends were cut back, 0 bases at V and 2 bases at J, with 11 bases in the middle. CDR3 length: 15 residues. Germline assignment: CDR1 SGHTA and CDR2 FQGNSA. Here the CDR3 reads CASSLAQGQAYEQYF. The CDR3 bases are TGTGCCAGCAGCTTAGCGCAGGGCCAAGCCTACGAGCAGTACTTC.

This chain joins TRBV5-1 and TRBJ2-5; TRBD2 might be the D (6 bases). Germline loops: CDR1 SGHRS, CDR2 YFSETQ. This CDR3 is 14 amino acids long. V lost 7 bases and J lost 2, with 15 bases in between. The CDR3 sequence is CASRRGAGQETQYF. Written as DNA, the CDR3 is TGCGCCAGCCGGCGCGGGGCGGGTCAAGAGACCCAGTACTTC.

This clonotype was observed a handful of times. The chain links TRBV30 to TRBJ2-3; no reliable D call. Germline CDR1 and CDR2: GTSNPN and SVGIG (reference sequence). The germline V and J ends were trimmed by 3 bases and 1 base, with 8 bases remaining between them. The CDR3 extends over 13 amino acids. The CDR3 bases are TGTGCCTGGAGCTGGGCAGGCACAGATACGCAGTATTTT. Its protein is CAWSWAGTDTQYF.

This clonotype appeared a few times. The chain uses TRBV5-6 and TRBJ2-7; D perhaps matches TRBD2 (5 bases). CDR1 is SGHDT and CDR2 is YYEEEE in the germline V gene. This CDR3 contains 16 residues. V was trimmed by 4 bases and J by 2 bases, leaving 19 bases between them. In DNA, the CDR3 is TGTGCCAGCAGCCTCCTTTGGGCCAGCGGAGCCTACGAGCAGTACTTC. Amino acids: CASSLLWASGAYEQYF. The variable domain in full, with the rest retrieved from reference TRBV5-6 and TRBJ2-7, is DAGVTQSPTHLIKTRGQQVTLRCSPKSGHDTVSWYQQALGQGPQFIFQYYEEEERQRGNFPDRFSGHQFPNYSSELNVNALLLGDSALYLCASSLLWASGAYEQYFGPGTRLTVT.

V usage is TRBV9 and J usage is TRBJ2-1; 15 bases align to TRBD2. The J segment lost 10 bases and the V segment lost 3 bases, leaving 8 bases of the junction unmatched. CDR3 length equals 16 residues. From germline, CDR1 is SGDLS and CDR2 YYNGEE. This chain's CDR3 is CASSAEGTSGRYEQFF. CDR3 DNA sequence: TGTGCCAGCAGCGCCGAGGGGACTAGCGGGAGGTACGAGCAGTTCTTC.

The CDR3 reads CASSNDRGRRTEAFF. The CDR3 bases are TGTGCCAGCAGCAATGACAGGGGGCGACGTACTGAAGCTTTCTTT. This chain uses TRBV5-8 with TRBJ1-1, with 10 positions matching TRBD1. Trimming cost V 4 bases and J 5 bases; bases outside gene matches: 8. Germline CDR1 reads SGHTS; CDR2 reads YDEGEE. This CDR3 is built from 15 residues.

Comments on this clonotype: It may be a read error: a sequence one base away is much more abundant. The V and J genes are TRBV3-1 and TRBJ2-1, with 7 nucleotides matching TRBD2. CDR1 LGHDT and CDR2 YNNKEL come from the germline V gene (reference sequence). The CDR3 runs 15 residues. The CDR3 DNA sequence: TGTACCAGCAGCCAAGATGGGGCGGGAGCCAATGAGCAGTTCTTC. Translated, it gives CTSSQDGAGANEQFF.

This chain links TRBV6-1 with TRBJ1-4; 10 nucleotides align to TRBD1. CDR3 length equals 17 residues. V gave up 7 bases and J gave up 5 bases; unmatched junction bases: 13. Germline CDR1 reads MNHNS; CDR2 reads SASEGT. This CDR3 is CASTRFRQGATNEKLFF. DNA of the CDR3: TGTGCCAGCACCCGCTTTCGACAGGGGGCTACGAATGAAAAACTGTTTTTT.

This chain connects TRBV30 to TRBJ2-7, with TRBD2 matching over 10 bases. V shed 1 base, J shed 7 bases, and the junction held 10 bases outside the gene matches. Germline-derived CDR1 and CDR2 are GTSNPN and SVGIG (reference sequence). This CDR3 comprises 15 residues. The CDR3 coding sequence is TGTGCCTGGAGTGAGGCTAGCGGGAGATTTTATGAGCAGTACTTC. Translated: CAWSEASGRFYEQYF.